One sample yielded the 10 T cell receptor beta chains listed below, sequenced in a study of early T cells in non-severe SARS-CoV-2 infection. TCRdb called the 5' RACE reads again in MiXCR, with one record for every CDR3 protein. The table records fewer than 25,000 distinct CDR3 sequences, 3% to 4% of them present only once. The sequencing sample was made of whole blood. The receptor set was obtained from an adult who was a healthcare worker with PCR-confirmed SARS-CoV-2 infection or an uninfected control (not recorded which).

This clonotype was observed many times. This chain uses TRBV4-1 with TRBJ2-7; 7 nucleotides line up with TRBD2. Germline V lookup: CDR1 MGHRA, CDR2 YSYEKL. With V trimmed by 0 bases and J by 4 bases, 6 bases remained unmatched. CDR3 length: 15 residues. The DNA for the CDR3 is TGCGCCAGCAGCCAAGATCCCGGGGGGTCGTACGAGCAGTACTTC. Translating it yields CASSQDPGGSYEQYF.

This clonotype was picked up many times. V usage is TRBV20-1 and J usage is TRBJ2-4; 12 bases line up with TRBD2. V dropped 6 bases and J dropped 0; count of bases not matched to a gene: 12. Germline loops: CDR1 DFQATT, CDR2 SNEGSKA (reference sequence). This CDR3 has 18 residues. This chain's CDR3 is CSAVTSGGNGEAKNIQYF. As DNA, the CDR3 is TGCAGTGCCGTGACTAGCGGGGGTAATGGGGAAGCCAAAAACATTCAGTACTTC.

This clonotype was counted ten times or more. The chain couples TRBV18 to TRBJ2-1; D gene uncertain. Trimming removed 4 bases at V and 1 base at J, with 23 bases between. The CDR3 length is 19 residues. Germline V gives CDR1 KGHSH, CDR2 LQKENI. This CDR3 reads CASSLYEASGFRSYNEQFF. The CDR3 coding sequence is TGTGCCAGCTCACTATACGAGGCCTCAGGTTTTCGGTCCTACAATGAGCAGTTCTTC.

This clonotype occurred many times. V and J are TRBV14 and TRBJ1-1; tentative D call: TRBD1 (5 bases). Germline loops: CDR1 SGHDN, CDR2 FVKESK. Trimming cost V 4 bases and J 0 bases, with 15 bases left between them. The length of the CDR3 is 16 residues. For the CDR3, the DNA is TGTGCCAGCAGCCCAAGGAGGGACCGAGTGAACACTGAAGCTTTCTTT. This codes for CASSPRRDRVNTEAFF. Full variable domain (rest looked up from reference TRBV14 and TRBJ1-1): EAGVTQFPSHSVIEKGQTVTLRCDPISGHDNLYWYRRVMGKEIKFLLHFVKESKQDESGMPNNRFLAERTGGTYSTLKVQPAELEDSGVYFCASSPRRDRVNTEAFFGQGTRLTVV.

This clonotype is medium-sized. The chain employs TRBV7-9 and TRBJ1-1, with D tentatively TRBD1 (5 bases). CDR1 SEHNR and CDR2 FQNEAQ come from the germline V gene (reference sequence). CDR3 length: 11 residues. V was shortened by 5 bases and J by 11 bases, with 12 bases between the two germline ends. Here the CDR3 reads CASSEGLEAFF. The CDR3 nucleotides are TGTGCCAGCAGCGAGGGACTTGAGGCTTTCTTT.

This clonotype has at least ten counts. The CDR3 DNA reads as TGCGCCAGCAGCCAAGATGGGGGTAATACTGAAGCTTTCTTT. It codes for CASSQDGGNTEAFF. The rearrangement uses TRBV4-1 and TRBJ1-1; a weak D match, TRBD1 (5 bases). The germline V gene has CDR1 MGHRA and CDR2 YSYEKL. The CDR3 sequence is 14 residues long. V dropped 0 bases and J dropped 5 bases, with 10 bases sitting between them.

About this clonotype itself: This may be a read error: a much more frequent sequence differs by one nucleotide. This chain's CDR3 is CASGDNPKYF. Here the CDR3 DNA reads TGTGCCAGCGGTGATAACCCTAAGTACTTC. The chain uses TRBV2 and TRBJ2-7; no clear D gene. The CDR3 sequence is 10 residues long. In germline, CDR1 is SNHLY, CDR2 FYNNEI.

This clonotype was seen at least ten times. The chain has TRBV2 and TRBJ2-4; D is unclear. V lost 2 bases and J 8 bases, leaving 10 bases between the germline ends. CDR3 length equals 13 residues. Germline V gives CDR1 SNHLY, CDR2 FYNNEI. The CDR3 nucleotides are TGTGCCAGCAGTGAATACCGGCAGGACATTCAGTACTTC. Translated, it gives CASSEYRQDIQYF.

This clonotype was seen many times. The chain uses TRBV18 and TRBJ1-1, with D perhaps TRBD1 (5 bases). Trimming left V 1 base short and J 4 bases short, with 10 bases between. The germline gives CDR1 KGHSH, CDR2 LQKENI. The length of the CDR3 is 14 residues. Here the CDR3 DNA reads TGTGCCAGCTCACCACGAGGGGAGGCCACTGAAGCTTTCTTT. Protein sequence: CASSPRGEATEAFF. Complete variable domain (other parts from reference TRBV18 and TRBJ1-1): NAGVMQNPRHLVRRRGQEARLRCSPMKGHSHVYWYRQLPEEGLKFMVYLQKENIIDESGMPKERFSAEFPKEGPSILRIQQVVRGDSAAYFCASSPRGEATEAFFGQGTRLTVV.

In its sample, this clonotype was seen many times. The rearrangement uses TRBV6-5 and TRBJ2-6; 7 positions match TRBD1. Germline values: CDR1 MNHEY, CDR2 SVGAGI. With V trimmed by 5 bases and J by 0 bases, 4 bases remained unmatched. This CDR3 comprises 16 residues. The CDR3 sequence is CASSEGASSGANVLTF. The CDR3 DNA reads TGTGCCAGCAGTGAGGGGGCGTCCTCTGGGGCCAACGTCCTGACTTTC.